Presented here are 25 T cell receptor beta chains from one specimen sequenced in a study of blood T cell repertoires in COVID-19. Here immunoSEQ multiplex PCR was the method, and the copy in TCRdb shows in-frame clones only, minus some. Of about 250,000 clones detected, 75% to 90% appear once; the ten largest clones hold roughly 4.8%. The specimen sequenced was peripheral blood. The receptor source for this set is a woman between 40 and 55 years old who had recovered from COVID-19.

The chain links TRBV15 to TRBJ1-1; D remains ambiguous. Germline assignment: CDR1 LNHNV and CDR2 YYDKDF (reference sequence). The CDR3 covers 13 residues. Trimming took off 3 bases at V and 9 bases at J, with 14 bases between the two ends. CDR3 nucleotides: TGTGCCACCAGCAGTGGGAGACCGGCGAAAGCTTTCTTT. Translating gives CATSSGRPAKAFF.

The V and J genes are TRBV25-1 and TRBJ2-4; possible D gene TRBD2, 5 bases. V dropped 6 bases and J dropped 7 bases, with 16 bases sitting between them. The germline V gene encodes CDR1 MGHDK and CDR2 SYGVNS. The CDR3 consists of 14 residues. The CDR3 loop is CASRPPGIGNIQYF. In nucleotides, the CDR3 is TGTGCCAGCAGACCCCCGGGGATAGGGAACATTCAGTACTTC.

The V and J genes are TRBV6-5 and TRBJ2-3, with 16 bases that match TRBD2. The CDR3 is 16 residues long. J gave up 6 bases and V 2 bases, and 2 bases lay outside the gene matches. Germline assignment: CDR1 MNHEY and CDR2 SVGAGI. The CDR3 loop reads CASSYGTSGGADTQYF. The CDR3 DNA is TGTGCCAGCAGTTACGGGACTAGCGGGGGGGCGGATACGCAGTATTTT.

Points on this clone: Compared with germline, one end of the junction differs, possibly owing to a read error. V and J are TRBV18 and TRBJ2-2, with D possibly being TRBD2 (6 bases). CDR3 length: 15 amino acids. Germline CDR1 reads KGHSH; CDR2 reads LQKENI. The CDR3 protein is CASSPVDYNIGELFF. CDR3 in DNA: TGTGCCAGCTCACCGGTGGACTATAACATCGGGGAGCTGTTTTTT.

This sequence joins TRBV7-6 and TRBJ2-5; D is possibly TRBD2 (6 bases). The CDR3 sequence is 15 residues long. Germline V lookup: CDR1 SGHVS, CDR2 FNYEAQ. The germline V and J ends were trimmed by 4 bases and 2 bases, with 14 bases remaining between them. CDR3 in amino acids: CASSSATGGQETQYF. CDR3 nucleotides: TGTGCCAGCAGCTCAGCTACCGGGGGACAAGAGACCCAGTACTTC.

The chain uses TRBV6-2 or TRBV6-3 and TRBJ2-5, with TRBD1 matching 10 bases. Germline-derived CDR1 and CDR2 are MNHEY and SVGEGT. The CDR3 has 17 residues. V lost 2 bases to trimming and J lost 0 bases; unmatched junction nucleotides: 6. CDR3 sequence reads: CASSYEAGTGDQETQYF. As DNA, the CDR3 is TGTGCCAGCAGTTACGAAGCCGGGACAGGGGACCAAGAGACCCAGTACTTC.

This sequence joins TRBV19 and TRBJ2-2, with unresolved D. The CDR3 covers 13 residues. V dropped 3 bases and J dropped 1 base, with 3 bases sitting between them. Germline CDR1 reads LNHDA; CDR2 reads SQIVND (reference sequence). DNA of the CDR3: TGTGCCAGTAGTATTAAGAACACCGGGGAGCTGTTTTTT. Its protein is CASSIKNTGELFF. The full variable domain, its missing parts supplied by reference TRBV19 and TRBJ2-2, is DGGITQSPKYLFRKEGQNVTLSCEQNLNHDAMYWYRQDPGQGLRLIYYSQIVNDFQKGDIAEGYSVSREKKESFPLTVTSAQKNPTAFYLCASSIKNTGELFFGEGSRLTVL.

V is TRBV15 and J is TRBJ2-7; D uncertain. Germline V gives CDR1 LNHNV, CDR2 YYDKDF (reference sequence). Deletions cut 0 bases from V and 2 bases from J, with 8 bases between. The CDR3 is 14 residues long. The DNA of the CDR3 is TGTGCCACCAGCAGAGATCTAGGTGCCTACGAGCAGTACGTC. Its translation: CATSRDLGAYEQYV.

The genes are TRBV3-1 (or the pseudogene TRBV3-2) and TRBJ1-2, with 7 bases aligning to TRBD1. The CDR3 is made up of 15 amino acids. Germline lookup yields CDR1 LGHDT and CDR2 YNNKEL (reference sequence). Trimming removed 4 bases from V and 5 bases from J; junction bases left unmatched: 10. The CDR3 coding sequence is TGTGCCAGCAGCCCCCAGGGGGGTGGCGGGTATGGCTACACCTTC. As protein: CASSPQGGGGYGYTF.

This clone appeared a single time. V usage is TRBV6-2 or TRBV6-3 and J usage is TRBJ2-7, with TRBD1 as a possible D gene (6 bases). The CDR3 has 12 residues. Germline CDR1 is MNHEY and CDR2 is SVGEGT. Trimming shortened V by 5 bases and J by 7 bases, and 12 bases separated the two germline ends. DNA for the CDR3: TGTGCCAGCAGTCAACAGGGTCTAGAGCAGTACGTC. As protein: CASSQQGLEQYV.

This chain links TRBV5-4 with TRBJ2-1; no definite D call. The CDR3 loop spans 15 amino acids. Per germline, CDR1 SGHNT and CDR2 YYREEE (reference sequence). Deletions cut 0 bases from V and 5 bases from J, with 12 bases between. The CDR3: CASSLGLGVNNEQFF. Here the CDR3 DNA reads TGTGCCAGCAGCTTGGGGCTAGGAGTAAACAATGAGCAGTTCTTC.

The chain is built from TRBV6-5 and TRBJ2-1; 10 bases line up with TRBD2. The CDR3 runs to 15 residues. With V trimmed by 6 bases and J by 2 bases, 4 bases remained unmatched. Germline CDR1 is MNHEY and CDR2 is SVGAGI. The CDR3: CASRPSGRAYNEQFF. DNA of the CDR3: TGTGCCAGCAGACCAAGCGGGAGGGCCTACAATGAGCAGTTCTTC.

The chain carries TRBV4-3 and TRBJ1-3; a weak D match, TRBD1 (6 bases). Trimming removed 4 bases from V and 0 bases from J, with 13 bases in between. This CDR3 comprises 16 residues. CDR1 and CDR2 (germline): LGHNA, YSLEER. The CDR3 region is CASSPGGLNSGNTIYF. As DNA, the CDR3 is TGCGCCAGCAGCCCTGGGGGCCTGAACTCTGGAAACACCATATATTTT.

The chain recombines TRBV19 with TRBJ2-3; D is uncertain. The CDR3 has 14 amino acids. Trimming took 7 bases from V and 2 from J, leaving 13 bases between them. Looked up from germline, CDR1 is LNHDA and CDR2 is SQIVND (reference sequence). The CDR3 reads CASMKTTYTDTQYF. CDR3 bases: TGTGCCAGTATGAAGACAACCTACACAGATACGCAGTATTTT.

This chain uses TRBV5-1 with TRBJ1-2; D remains ambiguous. This CDR3 is 14 amino acids long. V was cut by 4 bases and J by 0 bases, with 10 bases left in between. Per germline, CDR1 SGHRS and CDR2 YFSETQ. The chain's CDR3 is CASSPNIANYGYTF. CDR3 bases: TGCGCCAGCAGCCCAAATATAGCTAACTATGGCTACACCTTC.

The chain combines TRBV5-4 with TRBJ2-3; 13 nucleotides line up with TRBD2. The CDR3 sequence is 17 residues long. The V and J ends lost 3 bases and 1 base, in that order; junction bases with no gene match: 5. From germline, CDR1 is SGHNT and CDR2 YYREEE (reference sequence). CDR3 amino acids: CASSWGLAGLGTDTQYF. CDR3 DNA: TGTGCCAGCAGCTGGGGACTAGCGGGGTTGGGCACAGATACGCAGTATTTT.

The chain recombines TRBV10-3 with TRBJ2-7; 7 nucleotides agree with TRBD1. Germline CDR1 ENHRY, CDR2 SYGVKD. The CDR3 covers 13 residues. V dropped 6 bases and J dropped 3; count of bases not matched to a gene: 5. For the CDR3, the DNA is TGTGCCATCAGCCACAGGGACAGCTACGAGCAGTACGTC. It yields the protein CAISHRDSYEQYV.

The V gene is TRBV12-3 or TRBV12-4, the J gene TRBJ1-1; D remains unclear. Trimming shortened V by 7 bases and J by 5 bases, and 14 bases separated the two germline ends. The length of the CDR3 is 13 residues. The CDR3 sequence: CASISGRLTEAFF. CDR3 nucleotides: TGTGCCAGCATCTCCGGGAGGCTAACTGAAGCTTTCTTT.

The V and J genes are TRBV20-1 and TRBJ2-1; tentative D call: TRBD1 (6 bases). V lost 3 bases and J 3 bases, leaving 12 bases between the germline ends. This CDR3 comprises 14 residues. Per the germline V gene, CDR1 is DFQATT and CDR2 is SNEGSKA (reference sequence). In DNA form, the CDR3 reads TGCAGTGCTAGTGTCCCGGGACACTACAATGAGCAGTTCTTC. Translating it yields CSASVPGHYNEQFF.

This clone was observed once. V and J are TRBV10-3 and TRBJ2-7; D perhaps matches TRBD2 (5 bases). The germline V and J ends were trimmed by 6 bases and 1 base, with 10 bases remaining between them. From germline, CDR1 is ENHRY and CDR2 SYGVKD. The CDR3 sequence is 13 residues long. The CDR3 region has the DNA TGTGCCATCAGACCGGACTCATCCTACGAGCAGTACGTC. It yields the protein CAIRPDSSYEQYV.

The rearrangement uses TRBV10-1 and TRBJ2-1; 7 nucleotides align to TRBD2. The CDR3 has 14 residues. Looked up from germline, CDR1 is WNHNN and CDR2 is SYGVQD (reference sequence). V shed 4 bases and J 4 bases; nucleotides not matched to a gene: 4. Here the CDR3 reads CASSGRGDYNEQFF. The CDR3 coding sequence is TGCGCCAGCAGTGGACGGGGGGATTACAATGAGCAGTTCTTC.

The chain couples TRBV6-2 or TRBV6-3 to TRBJ2-3; D gene uncertain. The V end was cut by 3 bases, the J end by 6 bases, with 10 bases between. CDR3 length: 13 amino acids. CDR1 MNHEY and CDR2 SVGEGT come from the germline V gene. In DNA, the CDR3 is TGTGCCAGCAGTTATATAGTTTCGGATACGCAGTATTTT. This gives the protein CASSYIVSDTQYF.

The chain combines TRBV3-1 (or the pseudogene TRBV3-2) with TRBJ1-4; maybe TRBD1 (5 bases). The length of the CDR3 is 13 residues. V was clipped by 5 bases and J by 8 bases, with 12 bases between them. CDR1 LGHDT and CDR2 YNNKEL come from the germline V gene (reference sequence). CDR3 DNA sequence: TGTGCCAGCAGCTCAGGGTGGACGGAAAAACTGTTTTTT. It translates to CASSSGWTEKLFF.

The chain combines TRBV19 with TRBJ2-1, with 12 bases fitting TRBD1. Germline CDR1 and CDR2: LNHDA and SQIVND (reference sequence). Trimming took 6 bases from V and 10 from J; bases not matched to a gene: 10. The CDR3 spans 15 residues. The CDR3 DNA sequence: TGTGCCAGTAGGCGGGGGACAGGGGGCTTAGTCGAGCAGTTCTTC. Its protein is CASRRGTGGLVEQFF.

This clone is a singleton in its sample. V gene TRBV28 combines with J gene TRBJ1-2, with TRBD1 matching over 8 bases. After removal of 5 bases from V and 4 bases from J, the junction contained 6 bases not matched to a gene. The CDR3 spans 14 residues. CDR1 and CDR2 (germline): MDHEN, SYDVKM. In DNA, the CDR3 is TGTGCCAGCAGTACCCCCGACAGGGGCTATGGCTACACCTTC. It translates to CASSTPDRGYGYTF.